The 27 T cell receptor beta chains in this list originate from one sample, sequenced in a study of cytomegalovirus exposure and HLA in healthy donors. The primer mix had 60 Vbeta and 13 Jbeta primers. TCRdb's table, derived via immunoSEQ multiplex PCR, lists solely in-frame clones and lacks some. The sample has under 65,000 clones; approximately 84% are singletons. The sequencing input was PBMCs. The receptor source for this set is a man aged 50-60 years in good health and CMV-seronegative.

The chain couples TRBV19 to TRBJ1-2; TRBD1 matches at 7 bases. The germline V gene has CDR1 LNHDA and CDR2 SQIVND (reference sequence). The CDR3 has 14 amino acids. V shed 3 bases, J shed 4 bases, and the junction held 5 bases outside the gene matches. The CDR3 here is CASSIEQGRYGYTF. Written as DNA, the CDR3 is TGTGCCAGTAGTATTGAACAGGGGCGCTATGGCTACACCTTC.

The genes are TRBV28 and TRBJ1-2, with 8 bases that match TRBD1. The ends lost 6 bases at V and 2 bases at J; junction bases unmatched: 11. This CDR3 is 16 amino acids long. CDR1 is MDHEN and CDR2 is SYDVKM in the germline V gene. The CDR3 loop reads CASSGGETGANYGYTF. The CDR3 DNA sequence: TGTGCCAGCAGCGGAGGTGAGACAGGGGCGAACTATGGCTACACCTTC.

CDR3 sequence reads: CASSSLWRSGTDTQYF. CDR3 nucleotide sequence: TGTGCCAGCAGCTCCCTCTGGAGGAGCGGGACAGATACGCAGTATTTT. The J gene is TRBJ2-3, the V gene TRBV7-2, with D possibly being TRBD2 (6 bases). The CDR3 runs to 16 residues. V lost 4 bases to trimming and J lost 3 bases, with 17 bases between them. Germline CDR1 is SGHTA and CDR2 is FQGNSA.

CDR3 amino acids: CASSQGGRAIGYTGELFF. In DNA form, the CDR3 reads TGCGCCAGCAGCCAAGGAGGGAGGGCGATCGGATACACCGGGGAGCTGTTTTTT. The V gene is TRBV4-3, the J gene TRBJ2-2; the match to TRBD2 covers 7 bases. CDR1 and CDR2 from the germline V gene are LGHNA and YSLEER. Trimming at V came to 1 base and at J to 3 bases, leaving 11 bases not matched to a gene. CDR3 length: 18 amino acids.

This clone was seen only once. The chain uses TRBV19 and TRBJ2-7; TRBD2 might be the D (5 bases). The ends were cut back, 6 bases at V and 6 bases at J, with 15 bases in the middle. This CDR3 is 13 amino acids long. Germline V gene lookup returns CDR1 LNHDA and CDR2 SQIVND (reference sequence). The CDR3 DNA sequence: TGTGCCAGTAGGGACGGCCGGGGATCCGAGCAGTACTTC. Translated: CASRDGRGSEQYF. The full variable domain, its missing parts supplied by reference TRBV19 and TRBJ2-7, is DGGITQSPKYLFRKEGQNVTLSCEQNLNHDAMYWYRQDPGQGLRLIYYSQIVNDFQKGDIAEGYSVSREKKESFPLTVTSAQKNPTAFYLCASRDGRGSEQYFGPGTRLTVT.

The J gene is TRBJ2-1, the V gene TRBV19; no clear D gene. Germline CDR1 reads LNHDA; CDR2 reads SQIVND (reference sequence). This CDR3 contains 13 residues. V was shortened by 0 bases and J by 12 bases, with 12 bases between the two germline ends. The CDR3 spells CASSIDSGNRQFF. The CDR3 DNA reads TGTGCCAGTAGTATAGATTCCGGTAATCGGCAGTTCTTC.

Regarding this clone: Other DNA sequences in this specimen translate into the identical CDR3. This sequence joins TRBV6-1 and TRBJ1-1; 8 positions agree with TRBD1. After removal of 4 bases from V and 1 base from J, the junction contained 5 bases not matched to a gene. CDR3 length: 15 amino acids. The V gene's germline CDR1 is MNHNS and CDR2 SASEGT. This chain's CDR3 is CASSAIDRGNTEAFF. Here the CDR3 DNA reads TGTGCCAGCAGTGCCATCGACAGGGGGAACACTGAAGCTTTCTTT.

The J gene is TRBJ1-2, the V gene TRBV6-1; D remains ambiguous. The CDR3 is 14 amino acids. V lost 7 bases to trimming and J lost 0 bases, with 12 bases between them. Germline lookup yields CDR1 MNHNS and CDR2 SASEGT. The CDR3 DNA is TGTGCCAGCACCCTGGGCCAAGCTAACTATGGCTACACCTTC. Its protein product is CASTLGQANYGYTF.

This rearrangement joins TRBV5-1 to TRBJ2-1; 12 bases are shared with TRBD2. The CDR3 covers 18 residues. Germline trimming cut 0 bases from V and 0 bases from J; bases unmatched to any gene: 4. CDR1 is SGHRS, CDR2 YFSETQ, per germline. In DNA form, the CDR3 reads TGCGCCAGCAGCTTGGGGGCTAGCGGGGGGGCCTCCTACAATGAGCAGTTCTTC. The encoded protein is CASSLGASGGASYNEQFF.

The chain uses TRBV7-9 and TRBJ2-3; TRBD2 agrees at 11 bases. The V and J ends lost 0 bases and 6 bases, in that order; junction bases with no gene match: 5. The germline V gene has CDR1 SEHNR and CDR2 FQNEAQ (reference sequence). The CDR3 is 16 residues long. The CDR3 nucleotides read TGTGCCAGCAGCTTAGCTAGCGGGGGGGCCTCGGATACGCAGTATTTT. Encoded protein: CASSLASGGASDTQYF.

This clone has just a few counts. The chain combines TRBV5-4 with TRBJ2-2, with TRBD1 matching 9 bases. Trimming removed 4 bases from V and 6 bases from J; junction bases left unmatched: 13. The CDR3 sequence is 17 residues long. Looked up from germline, CDR1 is SGHNT and CDR2 is YYREEE (reference sequence). The CDR3 DNA is TGTGCCAGCAGCCCGCTCCCCCCCGGGACAGGGTCCGGGGAGCTGTTTTTT. Residues: CASSPLPPGTGSGELFF.

This sequence joins TRBV7-8 and TRBJ2-5; TRBD1 aligns across 7 bases. Germline values: CDR1 SGHVS, CDR2 FQNEAQ. V shed 5 bases, J shed 5 bases, and the junction held 8 bases outside the gene matches. The CDR3 covers 14 residues. The CDR3 loop is CASSPDRDGETQYF. CDR3 sequence (DNA): TGTGCCAGCAGCCCAGACAGGGATGGGGAGACCCAGTACTTC.

The V gene is TRBV7-6, the J gene TRBJ2-5; D is unresolved. CDR1 and CDR2 (germline): SGHVS, FNYEAQ. Trimming pared 4 bases from V and 5 bases from J, leaving 20 bases between. The CDR3 is 16 residues long. CDR3 sequence reads: CASSSPEVSYGETQYF. The CDR3 DNA reads as TGTGCCAGCAGCTCCCCTGAGGTGTCCTACGGGGAGACCCAGTACTTC.

The chain combines TRBV5-1 with TRBJ2-2, with unresolved D. CDR3 length equals 13 residues. V was shortened by 2 bases and J by 4 bases, with 6 bases between the two germline ends. CDR1 is SGHRS and CDR2 is YFSETQ in the germline V gene. CDR3 sequence (DNA): TGCGCCAGCAGCTTTTCGGGCACCGGGGAGCTGTTTTTT. Protein: CASSFSGTGELFF.

The rearrangement links TRBV5-4 to TRBJ1-3; TRBD1 agrees at 9 bases. V lost 1 base, J lost 7 bases, and 6 bases stayed unmatched. Per germline, CDR1 SGHNT and CDR2 YYREEE (reference sequence). The CDR3 covers 15 residues. The CDR3 bases are TGTGCCAGCAGCTTGATGGGACAGGGTAGGAACACCATATATTTT. As protein: CASSLMGQGRNTIYF. The whole variable domain, filled in from reference TRBV5-4 and TRBJ1-3, reads ETGVTQSPTHLIKTRGQQVTLRCSSQSGHNTVSWYQQALGQGPQFIFQYYREEENGRGNFPPRFSGLQFPNYSSELNVNALELDDSALYLCASSLMGQGRNTIYFGEGSWLTVV.

The gene calls are TRBV5-1 and TRBJ2-2; 12 bases map to TRBD2. CDR1 and CDR2 from the germline V gene are SGHRS and YFSETQ. Trimming at V came to 4 bases and at J to 7 bases, leaving 14 bases not matched to a gene. The CDR3 extends over 18 amino acids. The CDR3 is CASSRVSMTSGGGGELFF. DNA of the CDR3: TGCGCCAGCAGCCGAGTCTCAATGACTAGCGGGGGTGGCGGGGAGCTGTTTTTT.

The V and J genes are TRBV2 and TRBJ1-5; a weak D match, TRBD1 (6 bases). The germline CDR1 and CDR2 sequences are SNHLY and FYNNEI. The V gene lost 3 bases and the J gene lost 0 bases, with 18 bases spanning the gap. CDR3 size: 18 residues. The CDR3 coding sequence is TGTGCCAGCAGTGAGAGTCGGGACAATCCCAATAGCAATCAGCCCCAGCATTTT. It yields the protein CASSESRDNPNSNQPQHF.

The gene calls are TRBV27 and TRBJ1-5; 10 bases are shared with TRBD1. Germline V lookup: CDR1 MNHEY, CDR2 SMNVEV (reference sequence). The CDR3 has 15 amino acids. After removal of 5 bases from V and 6 bases from J, the junction contained 7 bases not matched to a gene. The CDR3 region is CASSRTGTGAQPQHF. CDR3 nucleotide sequence: TGTGCCAGCAGTAGAACCGGGACAGGGGCTCAGCCCCAGCATTTT.

In its sample, this clone was seen a few times. J is TRBJ2-1 and V is TRBV7-9, with TRBD2 matching over 8 bases. Germline lookup yields CDR1 SEHNR and CDR2 FQNEAQ (reference sequence). The J segment lost 3 bases and the V segment lost 6 bases, leaving 4 bases of the junction unmatched. This CDR3 has 14 amino acids. The CDR3 DNA reads as TGTGCCAGCAGAATTAGCGGGGACTACAATGAGCAGTTCTTC. Its protein is CASRISGDYNEQFF.

The chain is built from TRBV28 and TRBJ1-5; D possibly corresponds to TRBD1 (5 bases). Germline loops: CDR1 MDHEN, CDR2 SYDVKM. V lost 3 bases, J lost 0 bases, and 9 bases lay in between. The CDR3 totals 15 residues. CDR3 sequence: CASSFQGVSNQPQHF. CDR3 nucleotides: TGTGCCAGCAGTTTTCAAGGGGTTAGCAATCAGCCCCAGCATTTT.

The chain couples TRBV6-4 to TRBJ2-7, with 8 bases matching TRBD1. This CDR3 region has 14 residues. V gave up 2 bases and J gave up 3 bases; unmatched junction bases: 3. Germline loops: CDR1 MRHNA, CDR2 SNTAGT. CDR3 residues: CASSDNRGSYEQYF. The CDR3 region has the DNA TGTGCCAGCAGTGACAACAGGGGGAGCTACGAGCAGTACTTC.

This clone was seen once. This chain uses TRBV7-8 with TRBJ2-4; TRBD1 might be the D (5 bases). The length of the CDR3 is 17 residues. Germline V gene sequence: CDR1 SGHVS, CDR2 FQNEAQ. V lost 2 bases to trimming and J lost 0 bases, with 14 bases between them. The CDR3: CASSLTRQPLAKNIQYF. In nucleotides, the CDR3 is TGTGCCAGCAGCTTAACCCGACAGCCCCTAGCCAAAAACATTCAGTACTTC.

The chain joins TRBV2 to TRBJ1-4; D is unclear. This CDR3 spans 13 amino acids. Germline V lookup: CDR1 SNHLY, CDR2 FYNNEI. Trimming removed 8 bases from V and 3 bases from J, with 10 bases in between. The CDR3 DNA reads TGTGCCAGCTCGGGTACCTCTAATGAAAAACTGTTTTTT. This translates into CASSGTSNEKLFF. Combining the CDR3 with reference TRBV2 and TRBJ1-4 gives the whole variable domain EPEVTQTPSHQVTQMGQEVILRCVPISNHLYFYWYRQILGQKVEFLVSFYNNEISEKSEIFDDQFSVERPDGSNFTLKIRSTKLEDSAMYFCASSGTSNEKLFFGSGTQLSVL.

The chain recombines TRBV11-2 with TRBJ2-1; D remains ambiguous. This CDR3 region has 14 residues. The germline gives CDR1 SGHAT, CDR2 FQNNGV. Trimming stripped 2 bases from V and 6 bases from J, with 11 bases between. The CDR3 DNA reads as TGTGCCAGCAGCTTAACTTTGCATGGCAATGAGCAGTTCTTC. Its protein is CASSLTLHGNEQFF.

This chain joins TRBV28 and TRBJ1-2; D gene unclear. This CDR3 comprises 13 residues. The germline CDR1 and CDR2 sequences are MDHEN and SYDVKM. V was pared by 7 bases and J by 8 bases, with 17 bases between. CDR3 sequence reads: CASTPEGFYGYTF. Written as DNA, the CDR3 is TGTGCCAGCACCCCCGAGGGCTTTTACGGCTACACCTTC.

The V call is TRBV10-2, the J call TRBJ2-7; D might be TRBD1 (5 bases). CDR1 is WSHSY, CDR2 SAAADI, per germline. Between the trimmed V and J ends, which lost 7 bases and 7 bases, there was a span of 14 bases. The CDR3 consists of 12 residues. The CDR3, as DNA: TGCGCCAGCACCGACCTTTCAGGGGAGCAGTACTTC. Translated: CASTDLSGEQYF.

The chain links TRBV11-2 to TRBJ1-5; 7 nucleotides line up with TRBD1. This CDR3 spans 15 amino acids. J lost 2 bases, V lost 5 bases, and 6 bases had no gene match. CDR1 and CDR2 from the germline V gene are SGHAT and FQNNGV. CDR3 residues: CASSQTGTGNQPQHF. The CDR3 DNA reads TGTGCCAGCAGCCAGACAGGGACCGGCAATCAGCCCCAGCATTTT.